The 10 T cell receptor beta chains reported below all come from one sample, sequenced in a study of T cells after yellow fever vaccination. TCRdb independently ran MiXCR on the 5' RACE reads; one entry per CDR3 protein. The data contain 340,000 or so distinct CDR3 sequences, approximately 12% of them singletons. The sample was CD4+ T cells sorted from PBMCs, taken 15 days after the yellow fever booster vaccination. Receptor source: a man younger than 35 who received the YFV17D yellow fever vaccine.

V is TRBV20-1 and J is TRBJ1-2; D not certain. V lost 1 base, J lost 8 bases, and 17 bases lay in between. The CDR3 consists of 14 residues. CDR1 and CDR2 from the germline V gene are DFQATT and SNEGSKA (reference sequence). In nucleotides, the CDR3 is TGCAGTGCTAGAGCTTGGGGAAATCGCCTAGGCTACACCTTC. This encodes CSARAWGNRLGYTF.

The V and J genes are TRBV24-1 and TRBJ2-1; D might be TRBD2 (6 bases). The CDR3 loop spans 13 amino acids. The V gene lost 5 bases and the J gene lost 12 bases, with 16 bases spanning the gap. Germline CDR1 is KGHDR and CDR2 is SFDVKD. As DNA, the CDR3 is TGTGCCACCAGTGTCGAGGCGGGGTCGGTGCAGTTCTTC. Translation gives CATSVEAGSVQFF.

There are a few counts of this clonotype. V and J are TRBV7-2 and TRBJ2-2; 9 bases map to TRBD2. The germline V gene encodes CDR1 SGHTA and CDR2 FQGNSA. Germline trimming cut 6 bases from V and 4 bases from J; bases unmatched to any gene: 12. This CDR3 comprises 17 residues. CDR3 sequence reads: CASRLNSGGHFTGELFF. As DNA, the CDR3 is TGTGCCAGCAGACTAAATAGCGGGGGTCACTTCACCGGGGAGCTGTTTTTT.

The J gene is TRBJ1-5, the V gene TRBV5-8; no firm D call. This CDR3 contains 14 residues. Trimming took off 4 bases at V and 6 bases at J, with 14 bases between the two ends. CDR1 and CDR2 from the germline V gene are SGHTS and YDEGEE. The CDR3: CASSPVLSGQPQHF. The CDR3 DNA sequence: TGTGCCAGCAGCCCGGTCTTGTCAGGTCAGCCCCAGCATTTT.

The chain combines TRBV20-1 with TRBJ2-7; TRBD1 agrees at 10 bases. The J segment lost 3 bases and the V segment lost 6 bases, leaving 2 bases of the junction unmatched. The CDR3 is made up of 12 amino acids. Germline V lookup: CDR1 DFQATT, CDR2 SNEGSKA (reference sequence). The CDR3 DNA reads TGCAGTGCAAGGACAGGGGGCTACGAGCAGTACTTC. Translated, it gives CSARTGGYEQYF.

This chain joins TRBV20-1 and TRBJ2-2, with D maybe TRBD2 (6 bases). The CDR3 has 14 residues. The germline V gene encodes CDR1 DFQATT and CDR2 SNEGSKA (reference sequence). V was shortened by 3 bases and J by 3 bases, with 11 bases between the two germline ends. CDR3 residues: CSASKGTHTGELFF. CDR3 coding DNA: TGCAGTGCTAGTAAGGGGACTCACACCGGGGAGCTGTTTTTT.

V usage is TRBV7-2 and J usage is TRBJ2-2, with TRBD2 identical over 7 bases. The CDR3 has 15 amino acids. Trimming removed 3 bases from V and 6 bases from J; junction bases left unmatched: 7. Germline V gene lookup returns CDR1 SGHTA and CDR2 FQGNSA. The CDR3 DNA is TGTGCCAGCAGCTTCGGACTAGGGGAGGCCGGGGAGCTGTTTTTT. Protein sequence: CASSFGLGEAGELFF. Full variable domain (rest looked up from reference TRBV7-2 and TRBJ2-2): GAGVSQSPSNKVTEKGKDVELRCDPISGHTALYWYRQSLGQGLEFLIYFQGNSAPDKSGLPSDRFSAERTGGSVSTLTIQRTQQEDSAVYLCASSFGLGEAGELFFGEGSRLTVL.

The CDR3 DNA reads as TGTGCCAGCAGCGCCCAAACTAGTGGTGAGCAGTTCTTC. Translated: CASSAQTSGEQFF. The chain has TRBV11-1 and TRBJ2-1; D is perhaps TRBD2 (5 bases). Trimming stripped 5 bases from V and 9 bases from J, with 14 bases between. The CDR3 is 13 residues long. Germline CDR1 SGHAT, CDR2 FQDESV (reference sequence).

There are a few counts of this clonotype. The chain uses TRBV25-1 and TRBJ2-1; TRBD1 agrees at 8 bases. The CDR3 is made up of 18 amino acids. Germline V CDR1 and CDR2: MGHDK, SYGVNS. V lost 3 bases and J lost 0; bases outside the gene matches: 10. CDR3 amino acids: CASSDIRDRYLSYNEQFF. The CDR3 DNA sequence: TGTGCCAGCAGTGACATCCGGGACAGGTATCTCTCCTACAATGAGCAGTTCTTC.

Only a few counts were recorded for this clonotype. This chain connects TRBV5-4 to TRBJ2-5; no clear D gene. Germline V gene lookup returns CDR1 SGHNT and CDR2 YYREEE (reference sequence). Trimming took off 0 bases at V and 5 bases at J, with 11 bases between the two ends. The CDR3 totals 14 residues. The CDR3 loop is CASSLAGIGETQYF. CDR3 nucleotide sequence: TGTGCCAGCAGCTTGGCCGGTATCGGGGAGACCCAGTACTTC.